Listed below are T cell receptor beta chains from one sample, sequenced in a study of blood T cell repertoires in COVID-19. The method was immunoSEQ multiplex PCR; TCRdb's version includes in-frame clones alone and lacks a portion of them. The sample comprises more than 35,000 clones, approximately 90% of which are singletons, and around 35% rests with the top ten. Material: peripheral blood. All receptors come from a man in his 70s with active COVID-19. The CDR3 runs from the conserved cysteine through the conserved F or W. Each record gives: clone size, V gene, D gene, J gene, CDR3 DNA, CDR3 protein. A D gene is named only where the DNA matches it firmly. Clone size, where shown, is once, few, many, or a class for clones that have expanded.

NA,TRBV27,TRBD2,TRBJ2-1,TGTGCCAGCAGTTTAACTAGCGGATCCTACAATGAGCAGTTCTTC,CASSLTSGSYNEQFF
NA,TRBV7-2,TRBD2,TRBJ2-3,TGTGCCAGCCGTAGCGGGAGGGCCACAGATACGCAGTATTTT,CASRSGRATDTQYF
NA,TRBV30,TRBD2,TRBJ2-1,TGTGCCTGGAGTCCTAAGACTAGCGACTACTACAATGAGCAGTTCTTC,CAWSPKTSDYYNEQFF
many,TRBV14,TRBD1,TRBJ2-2,TGTGCCAGCAGCCAATGGACAGGGGTAGCCGGGGAGCTGTTTTTT,CASSQWTGVAGELFF
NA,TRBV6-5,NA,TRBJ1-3,TGTGCCAGCAGTTACACCGTGGCCCTTTCTGGAAACACCATATATTTT,CASSYTVALSGNTIYF
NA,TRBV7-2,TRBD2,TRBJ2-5,TGTGCCAGCAGCTTCGAGCGGGGTCTACAAGAGACCCAGTACTTC,CASSFERGLQETQYF
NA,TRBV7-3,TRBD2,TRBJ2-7,TGTGCCAGCAGCGCACTAGCGGGGGGGCCCCACGAGCAGTACTTC,CASSALAGGPHEQYF
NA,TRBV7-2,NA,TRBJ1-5,TGTGCCAGCAGCTTAGCGGGGGCGACGCCCCAGCATTTT,CASSLAGATPQHF
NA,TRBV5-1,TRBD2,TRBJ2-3,TGCGCCAGCAGCTTGACTAGCGGGAGGAGCACAGATACGCAGTATTTT,CASSLTSGRSTDTQYF
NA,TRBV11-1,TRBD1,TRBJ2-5,TGTGCCAGCAGCTCAAGGGACAGGGGGTCGCTGGAGACCCAGTACTTC,CASSSRDRGSLETQYF
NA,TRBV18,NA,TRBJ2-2,TGTGCCAGCGCAGTGTCCGCGGAAGGGGAGCTGTTTTTT,CASAVSAEGELFF
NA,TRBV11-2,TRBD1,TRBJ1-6,TGTGCCAGCAGCAGGACAGGGAGCTCCTATAATTCACCCCTCCACTTT,CASSRTGSSYNSPLHF